Sequencing of this T cell receptor (beta chain) was carried out in a study of long-term antiretroviral therapy in people with HIV. Every specimen held between roughly 0.9-10 million cryopreserved PBMC. These were thawed and washed before DNA extraction. Assay version v3.0 of immunoSEQ was used, and it was run at survey level. TCRdb's table, derived via immunoSEQ multiplex PCR, lists solely in-frame clones and lacks some. The sample includes 20,000 to 25,000 clones, approximately 76% of them seen just once. Notes on the study in general: Across all time points, the repertoire was dominated by clones that expanded before ART. Post-treatment diversity went higher with ART but stayed below transplant donor controls. Blood dating 2004 to 2017 may reflect older ART regimens.

To note about this clone: Its antigen is undetermined.

Germline values: CDR1 SGHRS, CDR2 YFSETQ. There are 13 residues in the CDR3. Trimming removed 1 base at V and 3 bases at J, with 7 bases between. This rearrangement joins TRBV5-1 to TRBJ1-1, with no clear D. This sequence was found in a woman aged 40 to 50 with HIV. The input for sequencing was unsorted PBMCs, taken around 1.7 years before starting antiretroviral therapy. DNA for the CDR3: TGCGCCAGCAGCTTGAATGGAGACACTGAAGCTTTCTTT. Its translation: CASSLNGDTEAFF.